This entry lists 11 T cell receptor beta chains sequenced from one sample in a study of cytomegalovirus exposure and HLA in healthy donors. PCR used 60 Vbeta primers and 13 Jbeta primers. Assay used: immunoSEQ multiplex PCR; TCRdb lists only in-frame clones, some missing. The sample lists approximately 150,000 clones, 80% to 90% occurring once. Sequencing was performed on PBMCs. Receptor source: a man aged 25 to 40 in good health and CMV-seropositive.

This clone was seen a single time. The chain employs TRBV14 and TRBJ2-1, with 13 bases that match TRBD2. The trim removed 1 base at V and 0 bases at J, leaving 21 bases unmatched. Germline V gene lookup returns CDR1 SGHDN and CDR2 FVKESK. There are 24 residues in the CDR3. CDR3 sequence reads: CASSQAFGQVGGLAGEGSYNEQFF. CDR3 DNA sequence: TGTGCCAGCAGCCAAGCGTTTGGACAGGTTGGAGGACTAGCGGGAGAAGGCTCCTACAATGAGCAGTTCTTC.

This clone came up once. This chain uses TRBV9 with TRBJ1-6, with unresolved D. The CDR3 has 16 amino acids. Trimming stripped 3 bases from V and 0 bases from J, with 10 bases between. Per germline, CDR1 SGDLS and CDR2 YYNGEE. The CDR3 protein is CASSERGSSYNSPLHF. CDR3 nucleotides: TGTGCCAGCAGCGAGAGAGGTAGCTCCTATAATTCACCCCTCCACTTT.

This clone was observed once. CDR3 nucleotide sequence: TGTGCCAGCAGCTCCCGCGGGAGTTCCTACGAGCAGTACTTC. Translated: CASSSRGSSYEQYF. The chain employs TRBV5-4 and TRBJ2-7; TRBD2 agrees at 7 bases. The germline V gene encodes CDR1 SGHNT and CDR2 YYREEE (reference sequence). V gave up 3 bases and J gave up 1 base; unmatched junction bases: 4. The CDR3 contains 14 residues.

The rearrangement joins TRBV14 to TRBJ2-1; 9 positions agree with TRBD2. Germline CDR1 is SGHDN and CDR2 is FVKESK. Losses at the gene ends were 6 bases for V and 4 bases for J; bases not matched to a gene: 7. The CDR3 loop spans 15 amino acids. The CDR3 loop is CASRPSGRIYNEQFF. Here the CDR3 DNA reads TGTGCCAGCAGACCCAGCGGGAGGATTTACAATGAGCAGTTCTTC.

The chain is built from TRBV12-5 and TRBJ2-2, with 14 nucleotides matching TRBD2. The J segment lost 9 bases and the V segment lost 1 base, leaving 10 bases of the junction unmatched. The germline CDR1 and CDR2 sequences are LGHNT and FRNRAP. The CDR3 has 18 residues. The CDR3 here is CASGLASGLAGGGRELFF. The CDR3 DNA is TGTGCTAGTGGTTTGGCCTCCGGACTAGCGGGAGGAGGACGGGAGCTGTTTTTT. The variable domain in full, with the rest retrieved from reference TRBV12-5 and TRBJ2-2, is DARVTQTPRHKVTEMGQEVTMRCQPILGHNTVFWYRQTMMQGLELLAYFRNRAPLDDSGMPKDRFSAEMPDATLATLKIQPSEPRDSAVYFCASGLASGLAGGGRELFFGEGSRLTVL.

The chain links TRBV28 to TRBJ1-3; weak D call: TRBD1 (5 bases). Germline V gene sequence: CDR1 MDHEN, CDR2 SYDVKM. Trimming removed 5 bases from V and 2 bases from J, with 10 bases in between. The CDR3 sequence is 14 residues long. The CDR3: CASSTRQTGNTIYF. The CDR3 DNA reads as TGTGCCAGCAGTACTCGACAGACTGGAAACACCATATATTTT.

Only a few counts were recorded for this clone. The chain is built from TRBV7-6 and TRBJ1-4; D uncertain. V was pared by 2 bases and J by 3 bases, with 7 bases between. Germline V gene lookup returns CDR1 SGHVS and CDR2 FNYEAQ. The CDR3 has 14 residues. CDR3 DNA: TGTGCCAGCAGCTTATATGGCCCTAATGAAAAACTGTTTTTT. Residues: CASSLYGPNEKLFF.

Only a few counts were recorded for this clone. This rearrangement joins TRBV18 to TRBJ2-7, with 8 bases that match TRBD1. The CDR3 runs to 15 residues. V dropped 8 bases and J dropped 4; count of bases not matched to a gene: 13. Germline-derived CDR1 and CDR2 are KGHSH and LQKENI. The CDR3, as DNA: TGTGCCAGCCTTCCTGGACAGGGAAGGCTGTACGAGCAGTACTTC. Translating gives CASLPGQGRLYEQYF. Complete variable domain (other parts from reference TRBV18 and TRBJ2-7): NAGVMQNPRHLVRRRGQEARLRCSPMKGHSHVYWYRQLPEEGLKFMVYLQKENIIDESGMPKERFSAEFPKEGPSILRIQQVVRGDSAAYFCASLPGQGRLYEQYFGPGTRLTVT.

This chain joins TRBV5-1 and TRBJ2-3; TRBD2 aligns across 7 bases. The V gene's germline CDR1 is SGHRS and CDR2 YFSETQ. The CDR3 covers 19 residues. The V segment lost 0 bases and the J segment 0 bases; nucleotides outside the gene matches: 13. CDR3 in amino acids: CASSLGTAGATLSTDTQYF. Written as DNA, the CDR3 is TGCGCCAGCAGCTTGGGTACCGCGGGAGCCACCCTTAGCACAGATACGCAGTATTTT.

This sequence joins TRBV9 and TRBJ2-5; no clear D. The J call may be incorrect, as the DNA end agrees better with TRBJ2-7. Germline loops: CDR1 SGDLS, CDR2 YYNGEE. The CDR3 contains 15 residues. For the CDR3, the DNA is TGTGCCAGCAGCGTAGGGCATCCTGGGGCCTACGAGCAGTACTTC. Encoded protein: CASSVGHPGAYEQYF.

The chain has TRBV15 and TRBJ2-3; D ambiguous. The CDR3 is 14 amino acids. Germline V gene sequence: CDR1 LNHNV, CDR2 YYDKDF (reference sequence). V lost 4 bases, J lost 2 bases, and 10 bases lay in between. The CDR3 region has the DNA TGTGCCACCAGCAACCGGGTCACCACAGATACGCAGTATTTT. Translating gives CATSNRVTTDTQYF.